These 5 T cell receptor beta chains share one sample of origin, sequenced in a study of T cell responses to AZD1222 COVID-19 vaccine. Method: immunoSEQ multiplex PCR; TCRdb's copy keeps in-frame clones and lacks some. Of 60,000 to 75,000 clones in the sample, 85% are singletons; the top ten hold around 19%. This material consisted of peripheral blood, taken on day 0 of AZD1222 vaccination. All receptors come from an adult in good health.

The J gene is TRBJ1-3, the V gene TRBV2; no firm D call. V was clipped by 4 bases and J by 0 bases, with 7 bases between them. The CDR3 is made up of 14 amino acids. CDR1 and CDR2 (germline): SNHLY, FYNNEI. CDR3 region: CASSAEHSGNTIYF. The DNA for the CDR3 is TGTGCCAGCAGTGCAGAGCACTCTGGAAACACCATATATTTT.

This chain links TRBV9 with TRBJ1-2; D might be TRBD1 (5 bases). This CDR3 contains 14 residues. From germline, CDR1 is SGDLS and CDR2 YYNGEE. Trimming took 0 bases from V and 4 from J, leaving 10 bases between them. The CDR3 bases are TGTGCCAGCAGCGTAGTCCCGGGGGGCTATGGCTACACCTTC. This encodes CASSVVPGGYGYTF.

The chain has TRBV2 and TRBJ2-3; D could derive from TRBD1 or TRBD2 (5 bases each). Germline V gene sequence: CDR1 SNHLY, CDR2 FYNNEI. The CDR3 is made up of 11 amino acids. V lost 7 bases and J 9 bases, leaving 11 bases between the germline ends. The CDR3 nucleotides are TGTGCCAGCAAAGGGGAGAACACGCAGTATTTT. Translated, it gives CASKGENTQYF. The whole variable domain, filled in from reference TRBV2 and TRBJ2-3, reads EPEVTQTPSHQVTQMGQEVILRCVPISNHLYFYWYRQILGQKVEFLVSFYNNEISEKSEIFDDQFSVERPDGSNFTLKIRSTKLEDSAMYFCASKGENTQYFGPGTRLTVL.

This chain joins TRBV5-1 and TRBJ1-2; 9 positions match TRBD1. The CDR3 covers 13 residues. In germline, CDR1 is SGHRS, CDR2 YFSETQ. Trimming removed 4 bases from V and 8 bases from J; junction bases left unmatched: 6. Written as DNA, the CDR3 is TGCGCCAGCAGCCAGGACAGGGGAAGCGGCTACACCTTC. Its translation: CASSQDRGSGYTF.

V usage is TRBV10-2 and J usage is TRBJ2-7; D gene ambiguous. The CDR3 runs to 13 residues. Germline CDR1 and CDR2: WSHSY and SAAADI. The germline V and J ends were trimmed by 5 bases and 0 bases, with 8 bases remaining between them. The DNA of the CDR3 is TGCGCCAGCAGTCTAGTCCTCTCCTACGAGCAGTACTTC. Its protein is CASSLVLSYEQYF.